This TCR beta chain was captured by sequencing in a study of blood T cells in healthy people across ages (dated by TCRdb to the mid-2010s). For the study in its entirety: Template switching captured roughly one uniquely barcoded TCR beta cDNA molecule per two T cells in model experiments. Using deep sequencing normalized with unique cDNA molecular identifiers, the study measured how TCR beta repertoire diversity changes with age. The donors were split into four age groups: young (average about 15 years), middle-aged (roughly 42), aged (approximately 59) and long-lived (roughly 88). To avoid experimental bias, donors of different ages were spread randomly across the sequencing lanes. Two additional independent replicas of 1 million unique cDNA reads from the same blood draw were analyzed for two donors (one aged 18 to 30 and one aged 80 or older). Broad study findings and their caveats: Since profiling was done on bulk unsorted PBMCs, naive and antigen-experienced compartments could not be conclusively compared. There was a strong correlation between observed TCR beta diversity and the percentage of naive T cells measured by flow cytometry. Total diversity estimates from one million sequenced T cells were considered lower bounds and underestimates. Because the CMV infection status of the donors was unknown, age-related changes in expanded clonotypes may potentially have been confounded. Compared with the aged group, more naive CD4+ T cells, fewer expanded clones and increased TCR diversity were shown by the long-lived group, suggesting age selection. As age increased, observed TCR beta diversity per million T cells dropped in a roughly linear way, and a significant reduction was already evident by age roughly 40.

Donors were a few dozen systemically healthy Caucasian individuals from Russia aged about 6 to 100 years. Each donor gave roughly 11 milliliters of peripheral blood, drawn into EDTA-treated Vacutainer tubes. Ficoll-Paque density-gradient centrifugation was used to isolate PBMCs, with at least 7 million obtained per sample. Total RNA, at least 6 micrograms per sample, was extracted from PBMCs with Trizol reagent. Naive CD45RAhigh/CD27high T cell percentages were measured by flow cytometry on a PBMC aliquot from every donor. In regard to this clonotype: Which antigen it targets is not known. No much larger clone exists at a distance of one base, and base qualities are not known.

Libraries came from 5' RACE. TCRdb lists the instrument as Illumina HiSeq 2500. A second about 7 to 11 cycle PCR used a sample-barcoded 5' primer and a J-beta primer mix. A template-switch 5' adaptor carrying 12 random nucleotides introduced a unique molecular identifier onto each TCR beta cDNA molecule. Each sample yielded at least 3 million CDR3-containing paired-end reads. First-strand cDNA synthesis was performed from all RNA using the Mint cDNA synthesis kit, with priming by a TRBC-specific oligonucleotide. All cDNA was treated with uracil-DNA glycosylase and then went through a first 18-cycle PCR with the universal primers M1SS and BC2_uni_R. The original methods were these. For normalization, 1 million high-quality reads were randomly selected from each sample, with every read carrying a distinct molecular identifier. Reads sharing molecular identifiers were discarded rather than binned into consensus sequences. MiTCR, with a Q25 quality threshold and the strictest error-elimination algorithm, was used for CDR3 identification, clonotype clustering and error correction. Lower-bound total TCR beta diversity was estimated with a nonparametric unseen species model using Euler transformation. In TCRdb, the public reads were trimmed at Q25 with fastp and aligned with MiXCR, with productive beta chains retained. All rows with the same CDR3 protein become a single entry with the most common DNA and genes. TCRdb, not the authors, supplied the V and J calls. For this sample the table gives some 1.6 million distinct CDR3 sequences, of which almost 35% were detected only once. Together, the top ten hold around 11% of the sample.

This clonotype originated in a woman aged 25 to 39 in good health. Sequences were obtained from blood.

The nucleotides read TGCGCCAGCAGCCAAATTAGGACAGCGACCGTCCAAGAGACCCAGTACTTC. The encoded protein is CASSQIRTATVQETQYF. The rearrangement combines TRBV4-1 with TRBJ2-5, and the D gene may be TRBD1, 6 bases matching. At the junction V is shortened by 2 bases and J by 1 base, with 17 bases in between. The CDR3 goes from the cysteine to the phenylalanine over 17 residues. The entry retains the CDR3 DNA only, 51 bases that are in frame from base 1. CDR1 and CDR2 were assigned from the germline V gene as MGHRA and YSYEKL.